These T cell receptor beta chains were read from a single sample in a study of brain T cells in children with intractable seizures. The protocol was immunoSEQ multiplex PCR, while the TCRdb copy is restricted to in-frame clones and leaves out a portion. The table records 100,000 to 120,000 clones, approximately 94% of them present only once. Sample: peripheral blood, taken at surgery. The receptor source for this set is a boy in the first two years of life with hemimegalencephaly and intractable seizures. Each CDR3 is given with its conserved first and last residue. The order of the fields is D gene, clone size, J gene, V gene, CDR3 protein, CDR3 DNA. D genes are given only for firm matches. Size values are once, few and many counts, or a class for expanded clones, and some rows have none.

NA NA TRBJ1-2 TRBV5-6 CASSLPRGKGGSYGYTF TGTGCCAGCAGCTTGCCCCGCGGGAAGGGAGGGTCCTATGGCTACACCTTC
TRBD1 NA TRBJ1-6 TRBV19 CASRSTGRNSPLHF TGTGCCAGTAGATCGACAGGGAGGAATTCACCCCTCCACTTT
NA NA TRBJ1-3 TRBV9 CASSPVPGNTIYF TGTGCCAGCAGCCCCGTCCCTGGAAACACCATATATTTT
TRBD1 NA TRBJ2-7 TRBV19 CASSPKTGVSYEQYF TGTGCCAGTAGCCCTAAGACAGGGGTCTCCTACGAGCAGTACTTC
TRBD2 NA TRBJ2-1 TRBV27 CASSLVAGAYNEQFF TGTGCCAGCAGTTTGGTAGCGGGAGCGTACAATGAGCAGTTCTTC
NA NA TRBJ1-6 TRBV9 CASSVDPSGGNNSPLHF TGTGCCAGCAGCGTAGATCCCTCCGGGGGAAATAATTCACCCCTCCACTTT
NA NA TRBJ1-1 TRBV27 CASSPVRDLNTEAFF TGTGCCAGCAGTCCGGTGAGGGACTTGAACACTGAAGCTTTCTTT
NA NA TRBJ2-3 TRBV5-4 CASSLRPGDTQYF TGTGCCAGCAGCTTACGCCCAGGGGATACGCAGTATTTT
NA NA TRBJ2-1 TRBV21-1 CASSKNGRSSYNEQFF TGTGCCAGCAGCAAAAACGGGCGCAGCTCCTACAATGAGCAGTTCTTC
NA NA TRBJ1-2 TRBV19 CASSIDLGSKTANYGYTF TGTGCCAGTAGTATAGATCTCGGGAGCAAGACAGCTAACTATGGCTACACCTTC
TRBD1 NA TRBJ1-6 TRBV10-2 CASSAPRTGLNSPLHF TGCGCCAGCAGTGCTCCACGGACAGGGCTTAATTCACCCCTCCACTTT
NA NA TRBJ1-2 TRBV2 CASSEEVGYGYTF TGTGCCAGCAGTGAGGAGGTTGGCTATGGCTACACCTTC
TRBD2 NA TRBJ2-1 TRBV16 CASSQDPGLAGGVDEQFF TGTGCCAGCAGCCAAGATCCGGGACTAGCGGGAGGGGTCGATGAGCAGTTCTTC
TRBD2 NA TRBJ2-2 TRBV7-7 CASSLAVGRGTGELFF TGTGCCAGCAGCTTAGCAGTCGGGAGGGGCACCGGGGAGCTGTTTTTT
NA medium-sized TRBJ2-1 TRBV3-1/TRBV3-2 CASSQYGGNEQFF TGTGCCAGCAGCCAATACGGGGGCAATGAGCAGTTCTTC
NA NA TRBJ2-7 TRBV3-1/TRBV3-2 CASSQQGTSGEQYF TGTGCCAGCAGCCAACAAGGGACCTCTGGGGAGCAGTACTTC
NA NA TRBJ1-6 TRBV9 CASSVAGSMMNSPLHF TGTGCCAGCAGCGTAGCGGGAAGCATGATGAATTCACCCCTCCACTTT
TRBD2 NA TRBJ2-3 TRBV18 CASSPSGLAVAPDTQYF TGTGCCAGCTCACCAAGTGGACTAGCGGTGGCCCCAGATACGCAGTATTTT
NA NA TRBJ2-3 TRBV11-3 CASSFGEAQYF TGTGCCAGCAGCTTCGGGGAGGCGCAGTATTTT
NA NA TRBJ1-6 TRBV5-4 CASSSPTDFNSPLHF TGTGCCAGCAGCTCCCCGACAGATTTTAATTCACCCCTCCACTTT
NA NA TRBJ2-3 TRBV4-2 CASSQERRSSPPDTQYF TGTGCCAGCAGCCAAGAGCGGAGGTCCTCTCCTCCAGATACGCAGTATTTT
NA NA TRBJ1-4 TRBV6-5 CAQRGGPATNEKLFF TGTGCTCAGCGGGGGGGGCCCGCAACTAATGAAAAACTGTTTTTT
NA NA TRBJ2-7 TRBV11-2 CASSLSEQYF TGTGCCAGCTCCCTAAGCGAGCAGTACTTC